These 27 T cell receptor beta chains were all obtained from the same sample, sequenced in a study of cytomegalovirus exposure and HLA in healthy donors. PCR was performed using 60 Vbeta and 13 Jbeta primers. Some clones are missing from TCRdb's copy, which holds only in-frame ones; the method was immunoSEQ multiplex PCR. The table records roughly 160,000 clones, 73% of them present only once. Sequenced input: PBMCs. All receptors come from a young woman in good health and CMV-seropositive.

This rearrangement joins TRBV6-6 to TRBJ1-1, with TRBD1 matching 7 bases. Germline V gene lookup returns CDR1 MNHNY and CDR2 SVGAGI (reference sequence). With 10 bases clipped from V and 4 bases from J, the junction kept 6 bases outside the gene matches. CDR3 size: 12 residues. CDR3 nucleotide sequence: TGTGCCACCTATGACAGGGCCACTGAAGCTTTCTTT. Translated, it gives CATYDRATEAFF.

For the CDR3, the DNA is TGTGCCATCAGCACCAACAGGGCTCTAGTTCAGCCCCAGCATTTT. This sequence encodes CAISTNRALVQPQHF. J is TRBJ1-5 and V is TRBV10-3, with D possibly being TRBD1 (6 bases). CDR1 and CDR2 from the germline V gene are ENHRY and SYGVKD. This CDR3 spans 15 amino acids. The germline V and J ends were trimmed by 6 bases and 6 bases, with 18 bases remaining between them.

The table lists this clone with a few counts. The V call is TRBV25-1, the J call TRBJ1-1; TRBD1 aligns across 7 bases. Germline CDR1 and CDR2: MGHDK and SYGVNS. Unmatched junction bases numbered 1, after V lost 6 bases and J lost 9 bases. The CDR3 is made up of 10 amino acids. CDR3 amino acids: CASRGQQAFF. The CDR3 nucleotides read TGTGCCAGCAGGGGACAGCAAGCTTTCTTT.

The DNA for the CDR3 is TGTGCCAGCAGTGAACCCCTAGCGGGGGGTTTCACAGATACGCAGTATTTT. This gives the protein CASSEPLAGGFTDTQYF. This rearrangement joins TRBV25-1 to TRBJ2-3, with 11 bases that match TRBD2. The CDR3 extends over 17 amino acids. The ends lost 2 bases at V and 2 bases at J; junction bases unmatched: 6. Germline CDR1 is MGHDK and CDR2 is SYGVNS.

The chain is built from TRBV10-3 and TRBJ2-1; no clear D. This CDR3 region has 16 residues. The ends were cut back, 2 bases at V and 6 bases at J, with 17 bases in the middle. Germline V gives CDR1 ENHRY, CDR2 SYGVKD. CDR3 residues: CAISEHKGENFNEQFF. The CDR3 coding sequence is TGTGCCATCAGTGAGCATAAAGGAGAAAACTTCAATGAGCAGTTCTTC.

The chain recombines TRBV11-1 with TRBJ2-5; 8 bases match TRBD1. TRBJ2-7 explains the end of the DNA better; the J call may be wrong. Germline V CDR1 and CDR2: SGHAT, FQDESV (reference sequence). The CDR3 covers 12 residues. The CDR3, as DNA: TGTGCCAGCAGCGAGGACAGGGACGAGCAGTACTTC. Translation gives CASSEDRDEQYF.

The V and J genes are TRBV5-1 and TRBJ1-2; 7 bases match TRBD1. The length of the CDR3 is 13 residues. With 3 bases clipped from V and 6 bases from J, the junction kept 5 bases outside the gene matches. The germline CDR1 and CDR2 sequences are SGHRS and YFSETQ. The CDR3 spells CASSSTGENGYTF. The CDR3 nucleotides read TGCGCCAGCAGCTCCACAGGGGAAAATGGCTACACCTTC.

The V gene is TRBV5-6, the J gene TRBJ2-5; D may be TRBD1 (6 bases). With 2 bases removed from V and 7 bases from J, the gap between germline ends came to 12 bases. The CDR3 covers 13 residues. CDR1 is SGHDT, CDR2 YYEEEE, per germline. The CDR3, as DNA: TGTGCCAGCAGCTTTCGCACAGGGCGGACCCAGTACTTC. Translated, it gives CASSFRTGRTQYF.

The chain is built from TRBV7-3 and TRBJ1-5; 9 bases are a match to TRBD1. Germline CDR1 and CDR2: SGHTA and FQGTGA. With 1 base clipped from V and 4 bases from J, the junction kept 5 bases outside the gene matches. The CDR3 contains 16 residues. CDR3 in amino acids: CASSLSWDRANQPQHF. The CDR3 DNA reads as TGTGCCAGCAGCTTAAGTTGGGACAGGGCTAATCAGCCCCAGCATTTT.

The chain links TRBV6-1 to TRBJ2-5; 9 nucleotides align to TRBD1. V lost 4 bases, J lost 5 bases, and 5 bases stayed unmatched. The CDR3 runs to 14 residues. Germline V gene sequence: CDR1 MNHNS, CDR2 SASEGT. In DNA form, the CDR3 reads TGTGCCAGCAGTGGGAACAGGGGGCTTGAGACCCAGTACTTC. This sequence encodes CASSGNRGLETQYF.

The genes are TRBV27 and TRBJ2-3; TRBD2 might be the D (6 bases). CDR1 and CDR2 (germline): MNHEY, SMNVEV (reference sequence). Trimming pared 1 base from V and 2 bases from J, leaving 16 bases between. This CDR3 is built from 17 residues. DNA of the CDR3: TGTGCCAGCAGTTTATGGGGGAGGCCCGGGGACACAGATACGCAGTATTTT. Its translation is CASSLWGRPGDTDTQYF.

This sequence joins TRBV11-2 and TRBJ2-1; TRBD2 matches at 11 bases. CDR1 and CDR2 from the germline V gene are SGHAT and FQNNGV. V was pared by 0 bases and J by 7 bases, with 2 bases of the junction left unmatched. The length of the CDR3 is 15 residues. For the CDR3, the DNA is TGTGCCAGCAGCTTAGATCCTAGCGGGGGGAATGAGCAGTTCTTC. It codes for CASSLDPSGGNEQFF.

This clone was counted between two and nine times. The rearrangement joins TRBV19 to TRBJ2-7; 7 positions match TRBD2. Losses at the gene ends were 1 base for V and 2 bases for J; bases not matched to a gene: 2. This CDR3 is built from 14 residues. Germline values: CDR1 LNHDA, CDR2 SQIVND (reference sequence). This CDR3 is CASSIGGGAYEQYF. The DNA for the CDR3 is TGTGCCAGTAGTATAGGCGGGGGAGCCTACGAGCAGTACTTC.

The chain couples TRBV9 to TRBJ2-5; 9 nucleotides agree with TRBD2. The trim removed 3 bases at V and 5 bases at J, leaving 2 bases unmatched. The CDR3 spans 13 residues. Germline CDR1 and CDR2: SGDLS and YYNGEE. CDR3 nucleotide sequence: TGTGCCAGCAGCGGCGGGGGGGAGGAGACCCAGTACTTC. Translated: CASSGGGEETQYF.

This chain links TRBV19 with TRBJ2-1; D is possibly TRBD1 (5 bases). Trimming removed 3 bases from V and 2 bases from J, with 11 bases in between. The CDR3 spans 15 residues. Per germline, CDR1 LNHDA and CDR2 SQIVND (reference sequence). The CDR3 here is CASSIAPGPYNEQFF. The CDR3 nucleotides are TGTGCCAGTAGTATCGCGCCAGGGCCCTACAATGAGCAGTTCTTC.

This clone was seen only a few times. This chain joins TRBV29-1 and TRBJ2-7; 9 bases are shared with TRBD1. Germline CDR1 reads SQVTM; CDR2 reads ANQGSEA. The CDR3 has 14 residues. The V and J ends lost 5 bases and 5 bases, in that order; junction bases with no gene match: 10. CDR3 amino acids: CSVSQGALSDEQYF. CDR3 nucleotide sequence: TGCAGCGTTTCACAGGGGGCTTTATCGGACGAGCAGTACTTC.

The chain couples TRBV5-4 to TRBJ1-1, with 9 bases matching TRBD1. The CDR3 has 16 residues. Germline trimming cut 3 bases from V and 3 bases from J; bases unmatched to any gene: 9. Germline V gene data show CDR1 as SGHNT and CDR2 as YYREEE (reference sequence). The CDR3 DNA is TGTGCCAGCAGCTCGCCGGGACAGGGAGGGGACACTGAAGCTTTCTTT. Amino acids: CASSSPGQGGDTEAFF.

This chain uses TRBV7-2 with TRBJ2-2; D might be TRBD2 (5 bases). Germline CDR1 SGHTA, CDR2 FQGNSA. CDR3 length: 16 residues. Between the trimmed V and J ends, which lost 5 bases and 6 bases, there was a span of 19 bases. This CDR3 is CASSLSPSLAAGELFF. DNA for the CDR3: TGTGCCAGCAGCCTTAGCCCATCTCTAGCCGCCGGGGAGCTGTTTTTT.

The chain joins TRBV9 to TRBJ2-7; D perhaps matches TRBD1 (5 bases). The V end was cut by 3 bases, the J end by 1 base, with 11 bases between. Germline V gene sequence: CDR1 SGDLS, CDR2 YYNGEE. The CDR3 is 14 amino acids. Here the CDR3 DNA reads TGTGCCAGCAGCGAACAGGTTAGTTCCTACGAGCAGTACTTC. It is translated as CASSEQVSSYEQYF.

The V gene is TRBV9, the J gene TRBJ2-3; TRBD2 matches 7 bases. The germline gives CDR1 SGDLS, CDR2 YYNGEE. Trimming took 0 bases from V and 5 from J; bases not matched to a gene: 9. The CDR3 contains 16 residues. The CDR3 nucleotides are TGTGCCAGCAGCGTAGCGAACGGGGGGAATAAAGATACGCAGTATTTT. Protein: CASSVANGGNKDTQYF.

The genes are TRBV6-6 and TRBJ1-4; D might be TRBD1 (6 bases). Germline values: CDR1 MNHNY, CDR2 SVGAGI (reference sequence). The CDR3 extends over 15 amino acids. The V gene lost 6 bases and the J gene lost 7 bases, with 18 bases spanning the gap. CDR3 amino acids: CASSKAGDGREKLFF. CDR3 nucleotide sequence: TGTGCCAGCAGCAAGGCAGGGGACGGTCGTGAAAAACTGTTTTTT.

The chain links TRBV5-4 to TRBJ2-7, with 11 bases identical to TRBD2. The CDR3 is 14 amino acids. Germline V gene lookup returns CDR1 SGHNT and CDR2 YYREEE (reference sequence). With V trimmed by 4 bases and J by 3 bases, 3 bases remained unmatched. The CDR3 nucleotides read TGTGCCAGCAGCCCTAGCGGGGGGTACTACGAGCAGTACTTC. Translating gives CASSPSGGYYEQYF.

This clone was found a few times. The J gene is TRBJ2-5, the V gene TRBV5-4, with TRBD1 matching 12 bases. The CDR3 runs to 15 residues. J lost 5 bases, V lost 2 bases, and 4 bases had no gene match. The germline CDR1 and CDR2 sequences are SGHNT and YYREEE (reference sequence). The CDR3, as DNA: TGTGCCAGCAGCTTCCGGGACAGGGGGCGTGAGACCCAGTACTTC. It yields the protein CASSFRDRGRETQYF.

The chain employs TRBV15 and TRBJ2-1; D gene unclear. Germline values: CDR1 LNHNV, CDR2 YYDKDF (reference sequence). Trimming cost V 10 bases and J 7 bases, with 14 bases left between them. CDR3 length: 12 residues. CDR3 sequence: CAIETGFNEQFF. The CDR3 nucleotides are TGTGCCATCGAGACCGGGTTTAATGAGCAGTTCTTC.

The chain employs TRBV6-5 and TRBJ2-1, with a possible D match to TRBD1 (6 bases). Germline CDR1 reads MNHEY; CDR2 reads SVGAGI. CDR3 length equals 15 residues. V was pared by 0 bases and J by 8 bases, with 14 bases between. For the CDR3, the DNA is TGTGCCAGCAGTTACTCAGGGACACAAGGCGATGAGCAGTTCTTC. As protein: CASSYSGTQGDEQFF.

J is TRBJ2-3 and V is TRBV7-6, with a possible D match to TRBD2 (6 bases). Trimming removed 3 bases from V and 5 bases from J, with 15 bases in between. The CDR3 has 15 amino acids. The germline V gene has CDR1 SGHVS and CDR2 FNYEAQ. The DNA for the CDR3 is TGTGCCAGCAGCTTTGGGGACTCTGCGAGAGATACGCAGTATTTT. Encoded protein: CASSFGDSARDTQYF.

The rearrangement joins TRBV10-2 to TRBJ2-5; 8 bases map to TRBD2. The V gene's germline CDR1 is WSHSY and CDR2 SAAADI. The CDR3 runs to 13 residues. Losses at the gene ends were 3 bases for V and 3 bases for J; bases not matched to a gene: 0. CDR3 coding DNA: TGCGCCAGCAGTGAACTAGCGGAAGAGACCCAGTACTTC. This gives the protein CASSELAEETQYF.